These 4 T cell receptor beta chains share one sample of origin, sequenced in a study of blood T cells in healthy people across ages (dated by TCRdb to between 2014 and 2016). The method was 5' RACE. Sequenced using an Illumina HiSeq 2500. The second PCR ran for about 6 to 11 cycles and used a J-beta primer mix along with a sample-barcoded 5' primer. TCRdb reran the public reads through fastp at Q25 and MiXCR, keeping productive beta chains. Entries that share a CDR3 protein sequence are merged under the most common genes and DNA. In all, the sample holds roughly 730,000 distinct CDR3 sequences, and more than 50% of those were seen once. Roughly 24% of the sample is taken by the ten largest. The specimen was blood. These receptor sequences come from a man aged 35 to 55 in good health.

This clonotype was detected only a few times. The chain carries TRBV5-1 and TRBJ2-7; a weak D match, TRBD2 (7 bases). The CDR3 has 15 amino acids. V was cut by 3 bases and J by 5 bases, with 18 bases left in between. Germline loops: CDR1 SGHRS, CDR2 YFSETQ. CDR3 DNA: TGCGCCAGCAGCTACACGGGGGCGGGAGCTGACGAGCAGTACTTC. It encodes CASSYTGAGADEQYF.

This clonotype was detected only a few times. The J gene is TRBJ1-2, the V gene TRBV4-3; 10 bases fit TRBD1. This CDR3 region has 17 residues. In germline, CDR1 is LGHNA, CDR2 YSLEER. V was clipped by 0 bases and J by 13 bases; unmatched bases: 17. CDR3 nucleotides: TGCGCCAGCAGCCAAGATATTTCTCCGGGACAGGGGTCCGGTTGCACCTTC. It encodes CASSQDISPGQGSGCTF.

This clonotype occurred once. V is TRBV18 and J is TRBJ2-5; 9 bases are shared with TRBD1. The J call is uncertain, as TRBJ2-7 better fits the DNA end. The CDR3 is made up of 15 amino acids. CDR1 and CDR2 from the germline V gene are KGHSH and LQKENI. The DNA for the CDR3 is TGTGCCAGCTCTCCCCGAGGGACAGGGTTTGACGAGCAGTACTTC. Its protein is CASSPRGTGFDEQYF.

This clonotype was counted only a few times. J is TRBJ2-6 and V is TRBV7-2; no definite D call. CDR3 size: 17 residues. Trimming removed 3 bases at V and 3 bases at J, with 15 bases between. CDR1 is SGHTA, CDR2 FQGNSA, per germline. The CDR3 region is CASSFGDIPLGANVLTF. CDR3 DNA sequence: TGTGCCAGCAGCTTTGGGGATATCCCCCTTGGGGCCAACGTCCTGACTTTC.